These T cell receptor beta chains were read from a single sample in a study of blood T cell repertoires in COVID-19. Produced via immunoSEQ multiplex PCR; TCRdb's table is partial and in-frame only. This sample has 17,000 or so clones, with roughly four fifths found just once. Sequencing was performed on peripheral blood. These TCRs come from a middle-aged man with active or convalescent COVID-19. The CDR3 runs from the conserved cysteine through the conserved F or W. For some rows the clone size is stated as once, few or many, or as a class when expanded; others skip it.

>TRBV3-1/TRBV3-2|TRBJ2-7|NA
CASSLGDYEQYF
>TRBV12-3/TRBV12-4|TRBJ1-6|NA
CASSLVNSPLHF
>TRBV27|TRBJ1-4|few
CASSTYGTGTNEKLFF
>TRBV29-1|TRBJ1-1|NA
CSVGFRGSGGTEAFF
>TRBV6-6|TRBJ1-1|NA
CASSGWGGWTEAFF
>TRBV4-2|TRBJ1-2|NA
CASSQVGTGLSYGYTF
>TRBV20-1|TRBJ2-1|NA
CSAVAINEQFF
>TRBV7-9|TRBJ1-5|NA
CASSLVQGAPDNQPQHF
>TRBV7-2|TRBJ2-7|NA
CASSLGRTGAYGEQYF
>TRBV10-1|TRBJ2-5|NA
CASSESAWETQYF
>TRBV2|TRBJ2-7|NA
CASRYGQGISEEQYF
>TRBV19|TRBJ1-1|NA
CASSIMANTEAFF
>TRBV19|TRBJ1-4|NA
CASSDRGRNEKLFF
>TRBV27|TRBJ2-3|NA
CASSFPGQGLYF
>TRBV6-5|TRBJ2-3|NA
CASRSSGLDTQYF
>TRBV5-1|TRBJ2-1|NA
CASSFSGGLGNEQFF
>TRBV5-5|TRBJ2-1|NA
CASRGGGSLYNEQFF
>TRBV10-3|TRBJ2-2|once
CAIKGLQGPGELFF
>TRBV7-2|TRBJ2-7|NA
CASSLVTSGSYEQYF
>TRBV3-1/TRBV3-2|TRBJ1-2|NA
CASSQEWDRAFYGYTF
>TRBV19|TRBJ1-6|NA
CASTYSTWNSPLHF
>TRBV7-8|TRBJ1-3|NA
CASSLLGQTGNTIYF
>TRBV3-1/TRBV3-2|TRBJ1-4|NA
CASSPRDRGEKLFF
>TRBV29-1|TRBJ2-3|NA
CSVFSRDRGPDTQYF
>TRBV4-1|TRBJ1-4|NA
CASSQDKGINEKLFF
>TRBV19|TRBJ1-2|NA
CASSIDQTDGNYGYTF
>TRBV9|TRBJ1-6|NA
CASSPLKSSYNSPLHF
>TRBV11-2|TRBJ1-1|NA
CASSVWPLILTEAFF
>TRBV5-1|TRBJ2-3|NA
CASRDPGQGVDTQYF
>TRBV4-2|TRBJ2-1|NA
CASSQILGGYNEQFF
>TRBV6-5|TRBJ1-1|NA
CASGLRPNTEAFF
>TRBV30|TRBJ1-2|few
CAWSVRGTYGYTF
>TRBV6-2/TRBV6-3|TRBJ1-6|NA
CASSSHLTGRNSPLHF
>TRBV19|TRBJ1-2|NA
CASSMEDGIYGYTF
>TRBV5-4|TRBJ2-2|NA
CASSTRLAGGISGELFF
>TRBV5-1|TRBJ2-7|NA
CASSLARGSSYEQYF
>TRBV29-1|TRBJ2-7|NA
CSVEVTDYEQYF
>TRBV7-3|TRBJ2-1|NA
CASSKGTAYNEQFF
>TRBV9|TRBJ1-2|NA
CASSGGTLGGYTF
>TRBV2|TRBJ1-3|NA
CASSGQFGNTIYF
>TRBV7-9|TRBJ2-7|NA
CASSLAFSGIYEQYF
>TRBV28|TRBJ1-1|few
CASSPGPGGSWNTEAFF
>TRBV5-1|TRBJ2-5|NA
CASSLEATRETQYF
>TRBV21-1|TRBJ1-4|few
CASSKIPDSELFF
>TRBV6-6|TRBJ2-1|NA
CASTPARRVDNEQFF
>TRBV14|TRBJ1-1|NA
CASSPGTGRRTEAFF
>TRBV5-5|TRBJ2-7|NA
CASSSDPDSVSYEQYF
>TRBV7-9|TRBJ2-1|few
CASSFIRGEGEQFF
>TRBV2|TRBJ2-7|NA
CASGGQGSYEQYF
>TRBV7-9|TRBJ1-2|NA
CASSPTGEGYGYTF
>TRBV5-5|TRBJ2-3|NA
CASSLAPNTDTQYF
>TRBV7-7|TRBJ2-7|NA
CASSPGQGLIYEQYF